Shown below are 4 T cell receptor beta chains from a single sample sequenced in a study of human T cells and chemical hapten exposure. Time point specified: patch test 1, 2 weeks after DPC sensitization. The treatment: therapeutic diphenylcyclopropenone sensitization with weekly scalp DPC. From the RACE reads, TCRdb called clonotypes with MiXCR, one entry per CDR3 protein. The data contain approximately 350,000 distinct CDR3 sequences, 6% to 8.5% of them singletons. The source was whole blood, collected in connection with sensitization to the hapten diphenylcyclopropenone (DPC). The source of these receptors is a woman between 18 and 29 years old with alopecia areata. Some clones in this sample may be carry-over from other donors' samples.

This clonotype showed up just a few times. The CDR3 nucleotides are TGTGCCAGCGTTGACAGGCTTAATCAGCCCCAGCATTTT. It yields the protein CASVDRLNQPQHF. V usage is TRBV6-1 and J usage is TRBJ1-5; D might be TRBD1 (6 bases). Germline assignment: CDR1 MNHNS and CDR2 SASEGT. Trimming left V 8 bases short and J 4 bases short, with 12 bases between. The CDR3 extends over 13 amino acids.

The gene calls are TRBV7-9 and TRBJ1-4; D gene ambiguous. Trimming removed 5 bases from V and 6 bases from J, with 16 bases in between. The length of the CDR3 is 15 residues. Germline V gene sequence: CDR1 SEHNR, CDR2 FQNEAQ (reference sequence). The CDR3 reads CASSHRSGVDEKLFF. Written as DNA, the CDR3 is TGTGCCAGCAGCCATCGCTCCGGGGTGGATGAAAAACTGTTTTTT.

At least ten counts were recorded for this clonotype. The CDR3 spells CASSYSSSSGANVLTF. CDR3 sequence (DNA): TGTGCCAGCAGTTACTCCAGTAGCTCTGGGGCCAACGTCCTGACTTTC. The chain combines TRBV6-2 or TRBV6-3 with TRBJ2-6, with unresolved D. Per the germline V gene, CDR1 is MNHEY and CDR2 is SVGEGT. This CDR3 is 16 amino acids long. The V end was cut by 0 bases, the J end by 0 bases, with 6 bases between.

Written as DNA, the CDR3 is TGCAGTGCTTCCGGGGGGATTTTTTCCTACGAGCAGTACTTC. It encodes CSASGGIFSYEQYF. V gene TRBV20-1 combines with J gene TRBJ2-7; 7 bases align to TRBD2. CDR3 length equals 14 residues. Unmatched junction bases numbered 8, after V lost 5 bases and J lost 1 base. Per the germline V gene, CDR1 is DFQATT and CDR2 is SNEGSKA (reference sequence).